A selection of T cell receptor beta chains follows, all from one sample in a study of early T cells in non-severe SARS-CoV-2 infection. TCRdb passed the 5' RACE reads through MiXCR, listing each CDR3 protein once. The profile shows about 61,000 distinct CDR3 sequences, around 12% of them singletons. The source was whole blood, collected at baseline. These receptors were obtained from an adult who was a healthcare worker with PCR-confirmed SARS-CoV-2 infection or an uninfected control (not recorded which). The donor label of this sample is uncertain. Both conserved end residues are part of each CDR3.

TRBV4-2	TRBJ2-3	CASSQGGLRRTDTQYF
TRBV2	TRBJ2-5	CASIQETGVETQYF
TRBV11-2	TRBJ2-3	CASSLDMGSTDTQYF
TRBV7-3	TRBJ2-1	CASSRPGLGNEQFF
TRBV27	TRBJ2-4	CASRVNGGLAKNIQYF
TRBV4-1	TRBJ1-2	CASSHRQGLDYGYTF
TRBV29-1	TRBJ1-1	CSVIMNTEAFF
TRBV12-3/TRBV12-4	TRBJ1-1	CASSFGGTGKTEAFF
TRBV6-6	TRBJ2-2	CASSYRRGGELFF
TRBV29-1	TRBJ2-5	CSKTVQETQYF
TRBV18	TRBJ1-1	CASSPPTGQDTEAFF
TRBV3-1	TRBJ2-5	CASTQPGLHGGTQYF
TRBV6-4	TRBJ1-1	CASSDLPGQKAFF
TRBV4-1	TRBJ1-3	CASSSGVGVRGNTIYF
TRBV6-2/TRBV6-3	TRBJ1-2	CASSNGDTTNYGYTF
TRBV5-1	TRBJ2-2	CASSGQGPWNTGELFF
TRBV2	TRBJ2-4	CASMRGRSVDIQYF
TRBV3-1	TRBJ2-5	CASSPRGTQYF
TRBV20-1	TRBJ2-5	CSAMKEGPETQYF
TRBV25-1	TRBJ1-5	CASSELGGGSNQPQHF